A selection of T cell receptor beta chains follows, all from one sample in a study of Graves' ophthalmopathy and Graves' hyperthyroidism. Each CDR3 protein is one row after TCRdb ran MiXCR on the multiplex PCR reads. The sample has hundreds of thousands of distinct CDR3 sequences, about two fifths seen once. The sample was peripheral blood. All receptors derive from an adult man with Graves' ophthalmopathy. The CDR3 runs from the conserved cysteine through the conserved F or W. The D gene is left open where the match is weak. Not all rows give a size; the values are once, few, many and, for expanded clones, a class.

D gene,J gene,V gene,clone size,CDR3 DNA,CDR3 protein
TRBD1,TRBJ2-2,TRBV11-2,.,TGTGCCAGCAGCTTTAGACAGGGGGGCCCCGAGGAGCTGTTTTTT,CASSFRQGGPEELFF
.,TRBJ2-5,TRBV10-3,many,TGTGCCAGCAGCTATCTCGGGGATCAAGAGACCCAGTACTTC,CASSYLGDQETQYF
.,TRBJ1-2,TRBV25-1,many,TGTGCCGCGAGGGGCGAGGCCTATGGCTACACCTTC,CAARGEAYGYTF
.,TRBJ1-4,TRBV7-2,few,TGTGCCAGCACTTACCGCCGTGAAAAACTGTTTTTT,CASTYRREKLFF
.,TRBJ1-5,TRBV4-1,.,TGCGCCAGCAGCCACGCGGGGGGGAGCAATCAGCCCCAGCATTTT,CASSHAGGSNQPQHF
.,TRBJ1-5,TRBV4-1,few,TGCGCCAGCAGCCAAGATACATGGCAGCCCCAGCATTTT,CASSQDTWQPQHF
.,TRBJ2-5,TRBV12-5,.,TGTGCTAGTGGTTTGGGGACTTTCTATCAAGAGACCCAGTACTTC,CASGLGTFYQETQYF
TRBD1,TRBJ1-1,TRBV10-3,many,TGTGCCATCAGGACAGGGAACTTGAACACTGAAGCTTTCTTT,CAIRTGNLNTEAFF
.,TRBJ1-3,TRBV29-1,many,TGCAGCGCCGCCGGGTCTGGAAACACCATATATTTT,CSAAGSGNTIYF
TRBD1,TRBJ1-5,TRBV25-1,.,TGTGCCAGCTCACCAGGGGACAGAAATAGCAATCAGCCCCAGCATTTT,CASSPGDRNSNQPQHF
.,TRBJ2-5,TRBV15,once,TGTGCCACCAGCAGAGAGGGTGCGTCCCAGTACTTC,CATSREGASQYF
.,TRBJ1-2,TRBV3-1,few,TGTGCCAGCAGCCAAGTCGGGCAGGGTAATGGCTACACCTTC,CASSQVGQGNGYTF
.,TRBJ2-6,TRBV12-5,.,TGTGCCAGCACCCTACAGGGGGCCAACGTCCTGACTTTC,CASTLQGANVLTF
.,TRBJ2-7,TRBV10-2,few,TGTGCCAGCAGCCAATCCCCTTTTGGGGGCAACGACGAGCAGTACTTC,CASSQSPFGGNDEQYF
.,TRBJ2-5,TRBV24-1,many,TGTGCCACCAGTGTTTCCTCGGCAGGGGAAGAGACCCAGTACTTC,CATSVSSAGEETQYF
.,TRBJ2-5,TRBV20-1,many,TGCAGTGCGTCGGTGGGTCGGGAGACCCAGTACTTC,CSASVGRETQYF
.,TRBJ2-5,TRBV20-1,few,TGCAGTGCTACGGGGACTCAACACCAAGAGACCCAGTACTTC,CSATGTQHQETQYF
.,TRBJ1-4,TRBV10-3,.,TGTGCCATCAGTGAACAAGGCCGGTCTGGGGGGGGACTGTTTTTT,CAISEQGRSGGGLFF
.,TRBJ2-7,TRBV9,.,TGTGCCAGCTCACCACGGGCACAGGGCTCCTACGAGCAGTACTTC,CASSPRAQGSYEQYF
.,TRBJ2-7,TRBV10-2,.,TGCGCCCGCCGGTCCGGACTCCTCTACGAGCAGTACTTC,CARRSGLLYEQYF
TRBD2,TRBJ2-7,TRBV15,many,TGTGCCACCAGCAGAGATGGGACTAGCGGGAACGACGAGCAGTACTTC,CATSRDGTSGNDEQYF
TRBD1,TRBJ1-1,TRBV2,once,TGTGCCAGCGTTGGACCAGGGGGCACTGAAGCTTTCTTT,CASVGPGGTEAFF
.,TRBJ1-1,TRBV6-5,many,TGTGCCAGCAGTTACACGGTCGGGGTGACTGAAGCTTTCTTT,CASSYTVGVTEAFF
.,TRBJ2-6,TRBV6-2/TRBV6-3,few,TGTGCCAGCACGGGAAGTATCGCCGGGGCCAACGTCCTGACTTTC,CASTGSIAGANVLTF
.,TRBJ1-4,TRBV11-2,few,TGTGCCAGCAGCCATTTTCGACAGTCTTATGCAACTAATGAAAAACTGTTTTTT,CASSHFRQSYATNEKLFF
.,TRBJ2-5,TRBV7-2,.,TGTGCCAGCAGCTTAGGTGCCAGGGGGGGAGAGACCCAGTACTTC,CASSLGARGGETQYF
TRBD2,TRBJ2-7,TRBV20-1,.,TGCAGTGCTAGAGTAGCAAGCGGGGTGGGCGAGCAGTACTTC,CSARVASGVGEQYF
TRBD2,TRBJ2-7,TRBV2,.,TGTGCCAGCAGTTACTCCGTAGCGGGAGGGCCCCTCTCCTACGAGCAGTACTTC,CASSYSVAGGPLSYEQYF
TRBD2,TRBJ2-7,TRBV7-2,many,TGTGCCAGCAGCATCCGGACTAGCGGGGTCTCCTACGAGCAGTACTTC,CASSIRTSGVSYEQYF